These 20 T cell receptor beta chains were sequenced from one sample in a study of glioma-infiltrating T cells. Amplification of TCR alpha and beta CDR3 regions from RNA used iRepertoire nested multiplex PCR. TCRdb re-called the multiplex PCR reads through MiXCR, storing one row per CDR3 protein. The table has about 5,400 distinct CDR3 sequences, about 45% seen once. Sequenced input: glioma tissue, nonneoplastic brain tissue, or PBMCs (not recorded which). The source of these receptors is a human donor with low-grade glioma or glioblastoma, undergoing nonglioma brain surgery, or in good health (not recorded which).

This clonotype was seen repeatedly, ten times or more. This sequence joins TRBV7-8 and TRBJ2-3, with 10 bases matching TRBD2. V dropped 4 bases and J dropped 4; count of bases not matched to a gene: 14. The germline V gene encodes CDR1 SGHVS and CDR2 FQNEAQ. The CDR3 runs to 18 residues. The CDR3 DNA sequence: TGTGCCAGCAGCTCCTCATCCCTTAGCGGGAGGTTCGCAGATACGCAGTATTTT. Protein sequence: CASSSSSLSGRFADTQYF.

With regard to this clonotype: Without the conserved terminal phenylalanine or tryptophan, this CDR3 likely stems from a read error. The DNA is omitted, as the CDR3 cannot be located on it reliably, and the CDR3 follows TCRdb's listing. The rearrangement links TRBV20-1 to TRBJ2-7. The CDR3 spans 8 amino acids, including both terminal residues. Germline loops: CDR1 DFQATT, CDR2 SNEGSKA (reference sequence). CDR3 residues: CSARRQTR.

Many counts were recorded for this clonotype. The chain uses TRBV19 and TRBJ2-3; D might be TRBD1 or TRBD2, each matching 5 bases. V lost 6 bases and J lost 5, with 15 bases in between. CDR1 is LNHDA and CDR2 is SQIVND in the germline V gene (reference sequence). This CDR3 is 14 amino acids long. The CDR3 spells CASSPGPARDTQYF. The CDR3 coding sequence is TGTGCCAGTAGCCCGGGACCCGCAAGAGATACGCAGTATTTT.

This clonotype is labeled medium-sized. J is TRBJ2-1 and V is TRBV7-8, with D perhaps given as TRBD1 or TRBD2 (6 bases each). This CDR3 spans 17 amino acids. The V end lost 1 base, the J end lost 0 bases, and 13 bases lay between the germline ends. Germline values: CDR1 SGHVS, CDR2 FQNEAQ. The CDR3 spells CASSLGGAGSSYNEQFF. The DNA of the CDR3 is TGTGCCAGCAGCTTAGGGGGGGCGGGAAGCTCCTACAATGAGCAGTTCTTC.

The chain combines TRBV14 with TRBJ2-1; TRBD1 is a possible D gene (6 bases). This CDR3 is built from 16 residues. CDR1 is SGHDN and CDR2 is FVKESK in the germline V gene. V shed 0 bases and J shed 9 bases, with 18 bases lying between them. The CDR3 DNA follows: TGTGCCAGCAGCCAAGATTCCGGGACATGGAACAGTGAGCAGTTCTTC. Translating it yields CASSQDSGTWNSEQFF.

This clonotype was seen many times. This CDR3 reads CSVEEWETQYF. Here the CDR3 DNA reads TGCAGCGTTGAAGAATGGGAGACCCAGTACTTC. The chain has TRBV29-1 and TRBJ2-5; D unresolved. CDR3 size: 11 residues. Germline V gene sequence: CDR1 SQVTM, CDR2 ANQGSEA. Trimming cost V 0 bases and J 5 bases, with 4 bases left between them.

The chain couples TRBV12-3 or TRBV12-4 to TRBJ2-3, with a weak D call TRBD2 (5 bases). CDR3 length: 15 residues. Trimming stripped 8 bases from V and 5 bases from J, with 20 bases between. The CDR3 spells CASDYNPRGIDTQYF. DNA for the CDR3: TGTGCCAGCGACTATAACCCCCGGGGAATAGATACGCAGTATTTT.

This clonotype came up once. The CDR3 DNA reads TGTGCCAGCAGTTGGGGACAGGCAGATACGCAGTATTTT. This codes for CASSWGQADTQYF. The chain combines TRBV6-9 with TRBJ2-3; TRBD1 aligns across 8 bases. V trimming: 4 bases; J trimming: 4 bases; junction bases outside the gene matches: 1. The CDR3 covers 13 residues. Germline CDR1 reads MNHGY; CDR2 reads SVAAGI.

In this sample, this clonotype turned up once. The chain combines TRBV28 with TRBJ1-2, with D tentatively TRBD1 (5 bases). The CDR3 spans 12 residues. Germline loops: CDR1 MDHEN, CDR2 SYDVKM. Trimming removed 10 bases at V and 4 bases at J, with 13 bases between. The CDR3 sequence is CATTGDSYGYTF. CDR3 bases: TGTGCCACCACTGGGGACTCCTATGGCTACACCTTC.

The chain's CDR3 is CASSDTPPNYGYTF. Written as DNA, the CDR3 is TGTGCCAGCAGCGACACCCCGCCTAACTATGGCTACACCTTC. The chain combines TRBV6-1 with TRBJ1-2; D is unclear. Trimming took 6 bases from V and 0 from J, leaving 11 bases between them. Germline assignment: CDR1 MNHNS and CDR2 SASEGT. The CDR3 is 14 residues long.

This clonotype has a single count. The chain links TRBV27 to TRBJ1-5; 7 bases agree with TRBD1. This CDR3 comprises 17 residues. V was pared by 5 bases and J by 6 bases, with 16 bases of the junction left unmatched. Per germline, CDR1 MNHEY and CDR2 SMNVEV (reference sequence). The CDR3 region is CASSSQGGGTVPQPQHF. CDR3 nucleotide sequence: TGTGCCAGCAGTAGCCAAGGTGGGGGGACAGTCCCTCAGCCCCAGCATTTT.

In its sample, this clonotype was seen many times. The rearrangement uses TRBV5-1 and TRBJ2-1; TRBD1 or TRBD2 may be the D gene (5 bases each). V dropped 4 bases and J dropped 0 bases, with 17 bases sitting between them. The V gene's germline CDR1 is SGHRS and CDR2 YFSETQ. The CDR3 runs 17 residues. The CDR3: CASSQGTSKSSYNEQFF. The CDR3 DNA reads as TGCGCCAGCAGCCAAGGGACCTCCAAGAGCTCCTACAATGAGCAGTTCTTC.

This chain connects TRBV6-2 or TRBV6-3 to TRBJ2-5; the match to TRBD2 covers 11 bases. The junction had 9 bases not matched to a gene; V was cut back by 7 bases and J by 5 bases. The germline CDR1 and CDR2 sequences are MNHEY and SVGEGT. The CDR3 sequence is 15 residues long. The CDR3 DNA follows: TGTGCCAGCACGGGGATAGCGGGGGGGCTGGAGACCCAGTACTTC. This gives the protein CASTGIAGGLETQYF.

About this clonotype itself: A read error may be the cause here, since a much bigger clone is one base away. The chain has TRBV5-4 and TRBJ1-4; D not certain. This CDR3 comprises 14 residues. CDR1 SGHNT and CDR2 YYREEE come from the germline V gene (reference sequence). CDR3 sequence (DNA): TGTGCCAGCAGCTTGGTCGGAGGTGGTGAAAGACTGTTTTTT. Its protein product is CASSLVGGGERLFF.

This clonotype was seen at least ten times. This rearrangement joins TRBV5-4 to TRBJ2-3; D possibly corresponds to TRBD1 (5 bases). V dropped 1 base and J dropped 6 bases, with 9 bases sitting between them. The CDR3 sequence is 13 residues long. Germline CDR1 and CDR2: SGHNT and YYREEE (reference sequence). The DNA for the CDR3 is TGTGCCAGCAGCTTGCAGGGAATCGATACGCAGTATTTT. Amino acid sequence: CASSLQGIDTQYF. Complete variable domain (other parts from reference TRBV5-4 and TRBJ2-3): ETGVTQSPTHLIKTRGQQVTLRCSSQSGHNTVSWYQQALGQGPQFIFQYYREEENGRGNFPPRFSGLQFPNYSSELNVNALELDDSALYLCASSLQGIDTQYFGPGTRLTVL.

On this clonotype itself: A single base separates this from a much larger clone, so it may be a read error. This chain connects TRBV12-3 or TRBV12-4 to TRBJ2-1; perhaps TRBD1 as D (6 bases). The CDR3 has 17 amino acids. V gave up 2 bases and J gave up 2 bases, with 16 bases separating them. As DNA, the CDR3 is TGTGCCAGCAGTTTAAGGGCCTACAGGGCGACCTACAATGAGCAGTTCTTC. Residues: CASSLRAYRATYNEQFF.

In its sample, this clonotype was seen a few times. The CDR3, as DNA: TGTGCCAGCAGCCCGGGACTAGCGGGGGGGCGCGGAGGAGAGCAGTACTTC. This encodes CASSPGLAGGRGGEQYF. The rearrangement joins TRBV4-2 to TRBJ2-7, with 16 bases identical to TRBD2. The CDR3 is 17 amino acids. V shed 4 bases, J shed 7 bases, and the junction held 10 bases outside the gene matches. Germline V CDR1 and CDR2: LGHNA, YNFKEQ.

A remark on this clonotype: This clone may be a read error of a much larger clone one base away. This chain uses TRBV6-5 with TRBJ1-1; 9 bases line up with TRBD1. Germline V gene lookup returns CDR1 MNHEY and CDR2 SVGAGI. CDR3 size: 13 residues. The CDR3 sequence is CASRETGGTEASF. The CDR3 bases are TGTGCCAGCAGGGAAACAGGGGGCACTGAAGCTTCCTTT.

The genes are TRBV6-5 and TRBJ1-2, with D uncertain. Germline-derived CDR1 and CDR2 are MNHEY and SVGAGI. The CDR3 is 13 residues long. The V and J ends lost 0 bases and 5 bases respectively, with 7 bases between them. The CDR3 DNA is TGTGCCAGCAGTTACTCGATAAGTTATGGCTACACCTTC. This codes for CASSYSISYGYTF.

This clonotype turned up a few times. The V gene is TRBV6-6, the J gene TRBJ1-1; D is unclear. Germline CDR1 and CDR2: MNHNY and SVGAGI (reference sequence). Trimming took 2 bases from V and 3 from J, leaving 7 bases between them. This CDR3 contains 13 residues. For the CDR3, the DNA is TGTGCCAGCAGTTACCCGGCAGACACTGAAGCTTTCTTT. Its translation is CASSYPADTEAFF.